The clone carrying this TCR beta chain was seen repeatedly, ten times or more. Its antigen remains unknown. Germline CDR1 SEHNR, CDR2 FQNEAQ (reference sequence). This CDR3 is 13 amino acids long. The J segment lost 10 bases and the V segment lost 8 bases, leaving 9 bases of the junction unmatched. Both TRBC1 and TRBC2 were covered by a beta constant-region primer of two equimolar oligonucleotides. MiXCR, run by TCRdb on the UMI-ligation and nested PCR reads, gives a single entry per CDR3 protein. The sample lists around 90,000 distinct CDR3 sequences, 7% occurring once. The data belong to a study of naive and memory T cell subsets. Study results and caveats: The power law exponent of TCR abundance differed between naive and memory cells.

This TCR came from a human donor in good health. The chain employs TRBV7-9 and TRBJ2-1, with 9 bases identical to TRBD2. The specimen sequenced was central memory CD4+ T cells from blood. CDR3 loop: CASHRSTSGEQFF. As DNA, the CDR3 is TGTGCCAGCCATCGTTCGACTAGCGGAGAGCAGTTCTTC.